These 6 T cell receptor beta chains share one sample of origin, sequenced in a study of cytomegalovirus exposure and HLA in healthy donors. The PCR ran on 60 Vbeta and 13 Jbeta primers. TCRdb's copy holds only in-frame clones and misses some; the assay was immunoSEQ multiplex PCR. The sample contains about 130,000 clones, 70% to 80% of which appear only once. Material: PBMCs. These receptors were taken from a woman aged 55-69 years in good health and CMV-seropositive.

This clone was detected a few times. The chain uses TRBV9 and TRBJ2-5, with 9 bases matching TRBD2. J gave up 7 bases and V 0 bases, and 13 bases lay outside the gene matches. This CDR3 comprises 17 residues. The germline V gene has CDR1 SGDLS and CDR2 YYNGEE. In nucleotides, the CDR3 is TGTGCCAGCAGCGTAGGATTCCCGACTAGCGGCGAAGGGACCCAGTACTTC. Translated, it gives CASSVGFPTSGEGTQYF. Based on the CDR3 plus reference TRBV9 and TRBJ2-5, the full variable domain is DSGVTQTPKHLITATGQRVTLRCSPRSGDLSVYWYQQSLDQGLQFLIQYYNGEERAKGNILERFSAQQFPDLHSELNLSSLELGDSALYFCASSVGFPTSGEGTQYFGPGTRLLVL.

V and J are TRBV5-6 and TRBJ2-7, with a possible D match to TRBD1 (6 bases). Trimming took off 4 bases at V and 4 bases at J, with 9 bases between the two ends. The germline gives CDR1 SGHDT, CDR2 YYEEEE. The CDR3 is 12 residues long. The CDR3 nucleotides are TGTGCCAGCAGCAGGACAGATTACGAGCAGTACTTC. This translates into CASSRTDYEQYF.

CDR3 nucleotides: TGTGCCAGCTCAGGCCTTATGGCGGGGGCCGGCGGGGAGCTGTTTTTT. It is translated as CASSGLMAGAGGELFF. The chain carries TRBV18 and TRBJ2-2, with D possibly TRBD2 on 7 matching bases. Trimming shortened V by 5 bases and J by 7 bases, and 20 bases separated the two germline ends. The CDR3 sequence is 16 residues long. Germline CDR1 reads KGHSH; CDR2 reads LQKENI.

The chain combines TRBV6-6 with TRBJ2-4; the match to TRBD1 covers 8 bases. The ends lost 8 bases at V and 5 bases at J; junction bases unmatched: 5. This CDR3 spans 13 amino acids. CDR1 MNHNY and CDR2 SVGAGI come from the germline V gene (reference sequence). The CDR3 reads CASSNRGENIQYF. The CDR3 DNA sequence: TGTGCCAGCTCTAACAGGGGGGAAAACATTCAGTACTTC.

This clone was observed once. The genes are TRBV6-5 and TRBJ1-1, with 9 bases matching TRBD1. The germline gives CDR1 MNHEY, CDR2 SVGAGI. Losses at the gene ends were 5 bases for V and 3 bases for J; bases not matched to a gene: 7. CDR3 size: 15 residues. The CDR3 region is CASSSQTGGDTEAFF. The CDR3 nucleotides read TGTGCCAGCAGTAGTCAGACAGGGGGGGACACTGAAGCTTTCTTT.

The rearrangement uses TRBV13 and TRBJ2-3, with 8 bases fitting TRBD2. The ends lost 5 bases at V and 1 base at J; junction bases unmatched: 11. The CDR3 is 17 amino acids. The germline gives CDR1 PRHDT, CDR2 FYEKMQ (reference sequence). The CDR3 is CASSPERLAGRTDTQYF. The DNA for the CDR3 is TGTGCCAGCAGCCCTGAGAGGCTAGCGGGCCGCACAGATACGCAGTATTTT.